Listed here are 7 T cell receptor beta chains from one sample, sequenced in a study of blood T cell repertoires in COVID-19. Produced via immunoSEQ multiplex PCR; TCRdb's table is partial and in-frame only. Of some 81,000 clones in the sample, roughly 88% were seen once. Sequenced sample: peripheral blood. These receptors all come from a woman aged 50 to 60 in a cohort sampled during active COVID-19.

The CDR3 nucleotides are TGCGCCAGCAGCCCGGACAGAATAGTCACTGAAGCTTTCTTT. Its protein product is CASSPDRIVTEAFF. The genes are TRBV5-1 and TRBJ1-1, with a tentative D call TRBD1 (6 bases). This CDR3 has 14 residues. Trimming pared 4 bases from V and 4 bases from J, leaving 14 bases between. Germline V gene lookup returns CDR1 SGHRS and CDR2 YFSETQ.

The chain couples TRBV20-1 to TRBJ2-1; 16 bases are a match to TRBD2. The germline CDR1 and CDR2 sequences are DFQATT and SNEGSKA (reference sequence). J was trimmed by 5 bases and V by 3 bases; bases with no gene match: 16. The CDR3 is 20 amino acids. CDR3 in DNA: TGCAGTGCTAGTCCTCCACCGGGACTAGCGGGAGGGCGATCCCACAATGAGCAGTTCTTC. Translated: CSASPPPGLAGGRSHNEQFF.

The chain links TRBV20-1 to TRBJ2-2; 8 nucleotides align to TRBD2. From germline, CDR1 is DFQATT and CDR2 SNEGSKA (reference sequence). V lost 3 bases, J lost 6 bases, and 12 bases stayed unmatched. This CDR3 comprises 16 residues. The CDR3 DNA reads TGCAGTGCTAGTGATCACGGGAGGGTATCTGCCGGGGAGCTGTTTTTT. Residues: CSASDHGRVSAGELFF.

The CDR3 DNA reads as TGTGCCAGCAGCCCCCAGCAGGTCGGATTGTACACTGAAGCTTTCTTT. It encodes CASSPQQVGLYTEAFF. V gene TRBV7-3 combines with J gene TRBJ1-1; D call uncertain. Trimming removed 5 bases from V and 3 bases from J, with 19 bases in between. The CDR3 loop spans 16 amino acids. Germline V CDR1 and CDR2: SGHTA, FQGTGA.

The genes are TRBV5-5 and TRBJ2-2; TRBD2 agrees at 8 bases. Germline-derived CDR1 and CDR2 are SGHKS and YYEKEE (reference sequence). V shed 3 bases, J shed 0 bases, and the junction held 10 bases outside the gene matches. CDR3 length: 18 amino acids. CDR3 in DNA: TGTGCCAGCAGCTCACCGATCCAGCGGGAGACGAACACCGGGGAGCTGTTTTTT. Translation gives CASSSPIQRETNTGELFF.

The V gene is TRBV7-6, the J gene TRBJ1-2; D call uncertain. This CDR3 is built from 14 residues. Germline values: CDR1 SGHVS, CDR2 FNYEAQ. The V and J ends lost 1 base and 7 bases respectively, with 13 bases between them. As DNA, the CDR3 is TGTGCCAGCAGCTTAGGAGGATCTCCGGGTGGCTACACCTTC. Its protein is CASSLGGSPGGYTF. The complete variable domain, with remaining parts taken from reference TRBV7-6 and TRBJ1-2, reads GAGVSQSPRYKVTKRGQDVALRCDPISGHVSLYWYRQALGQGPEFLTYFNYEAQQDKSGLPNDRFSAERPEGSISTLTIQRTEQRDSAMYRCASSLGGSPGGYTFGSGTRLTVV.

The rearrangement links TRBV7-9 to TRBJ2-1; 9 bases agree with TRBD2. The CDR3 is made up of 17 amino acids. The ends lost 2 bases at V and 8 bases at J; junction bases unmatched: 13. Germline loops: CDR1 SEHNR, CDR2 FQNEAQ (reference sequence). The CDR3 here is CASSLRAGGPMKDEQFF. The CDR3 DNA is TGTGCCAGCAGCTTAAGGGCGGGAGGGCCGATGAAGGATGAGCAGTTCTTC.